This is a list of T cell receptor beta chains from one sample in a study of blood T cell repertoires in COVID-19. Only in-frame clones appear in the TCRdb table, and some are missing; sequencing was by immunoSEQ multiplex PCR. The table lists 200,000 to 250,000 clones, 88% of them singletons. Sequenced material: peripheral blood. These receptors all come from a woman in her fifties or sixties with acute or convalescent COVID-19. CDR3s include the opening cysteine and the closing phenylalanine or tryptophan. Fields, in order: clone size, D gene, V gene, J gene, CDR3 protein, CDR3 DNA. D genes are given only for firm matches. Clone size, where shown, is once, few, many, or a class for clones that have expanded.

clone_size: NA; d_call: NA; v_call: TRBV29-1; j_call: TRBJ1-3; cdr3_aa: CSVAGDSGNTIYF; cdr3_nt: TGCAGCGTCGCAGGGGACTCTGGAAACACCATATATTTT
clone_size: NA; d_call: NA; v_call: TRBV5-1; j_call: TRBJ1-2; cdr3_aa: CASSSRGDYGYTF; cdr3_nt: TGCGCCAGCAGCTCACGGGGAGACTATGGCTACACCTTC
clone_size: NA; d_call: NA; v_call: TRBV7-2; j_call: TRBJ2-7; cdr3_aa: CASSLVLDTGLYEQYF; cdr3_nt: TGTGCCAGCAGCTTAGTTTTGGACACCGGCTTATACGAGCAGTACTTC
clone_size: NA; d_call: NA; v_call: TRBV7-3; j_call: TRBJ2-7; cdr3_aa: CASSPSGVDTYEQYF; cdr3_nt: TGTGCCAGCAGCCCGTCGGGGGTGGACACCTACGAGCAGTACTTC
clone_size: NA; d_call: NA; v_call: TRBV19; j_call: TRBJ2-6; cdr3_aa: CASSIGGPGANVLTF; cdr3_nt: TGTGCCAGTAGTATCGGGGGGCCTGGGGCCAACGTCCTGACTTTC
clone_size: NA; d_call: TRBD2; v_call: TRBV11-2; j_call: TRBJ2-1; cdr3_aa: CASSLAEGLAVLNEQFF; cdr3_nt: TGTGCCAGCAGCTTAGCGGAGGGGCTAGCGGTGCTCAATGAGCAGTTCTTC
clone_size: NA; d_call: TRBD2; v_call: TRBV30; j_call: TRBJ2-7; cdr3_aa: CAWSAQGLTTYEQYF; cdr3_nt: TGTGCCTGGAGCGCTCAGGGACTAACAACCTACGAGCAGTACTTC
clone_size: NA; d_call: NA; v_call: TRBV6-5; j_call: TRBJ1-6; cdr3_aa: CASRTTGENSPLHF; cdr3_nt: TGTGCCAGCAGGACGACAGGAGAAAATTCACCCCTCCACTTT
clone_size: NA; d_call: TRBD1; v_call: TRBV5-1; j_call: TRBJ2-5; cdr3_aa: CASSLDGTGGRYQETQYF; cdr3_nt: TGCGCCAGCAGCTTGGATGGGACAGGGGGAAGGTACCAAGAGACCCAGTACTTC
clone_size: NA; d_call: NA; v_call: TRBV29-1; j_call: TRBJ1-5; cdr3_aa: CSVKTGSNQPQHF; cdr3_nt: TGCAGCGTTAAAACAGGGAGCAATCAGCCCCAGCATTTT
clone_size: NA; d_call: NA; v_call: TRBV14; j_call: TRBJ2-2; cdr3_aa: CASSQASTGELFF; cdr3_nt: TGTGCCAGCAGCCAAGCATCCACCGGGGAGCTGTTTTTT
clone_size: NA; d_call: TRBD1; v_call: TRBV7-2; j_call: TRBJ1-2; cdr3_aa: CASSGAGGAYGYTF; cdr3_nt: TGTGCCAGCAGCGGGGCAGGGGGCGCATATGGCTACACCTTC
clone_size: NA; d_call: TRBD1; v_call: TRBV5-1; j_call: TRBJ2-5; cdr3_aa: CASSLGDSTDPRETQYF; cdr3_nt: TGCGCCAGCAGCTTGGGGGACAGCACAGACCCAAGGGAGACCCAGTACTTC
clone_size: NA; d_call: TRBD1; v_call: TRBV7-2; j_call: TRBJ1-5; cdr3_aa: CASSLRQGSQPQHF; cdr3_nt: TGTGCCAGCAGCTTACGACAGGGAAGTCAGCCCCAGCATTTT
clone_size: NA; d_call: NA; v_call: TRBV5-4; j_call: TRBJ1-4; cdr3_aa: CASSLGVSEEKLFF; cdr3_nt: TGTGCCAGCAGCTTGGGTGTAAGCGAGGAAAAACTGTTTTTT
clone_size: NA; d_call: NA; v_call: TRBV11-2; j_call: TRBJ2-5; cdr3_aa: CASSIPRGQETQYF; cdr3_nt: TGTGCCAGCAGCATTCCCAGAGGTCAAGAGACCCAGTACTTC
clone_size: NA; d_call: TRBD1; v_call: TRBV19; j_call: TRBJ2-7; cdr3_aa: CASSKGQGYEQYF; cdr3_nt: TGTGCCAGTAGTAAGGGACAGGGCTACGAGCAGTACTTC
clone_size: few; d_call: TRBD1; v_call: TRBV7-2; j_call: TRBJ1-2; cdr3_aa: CASSNQGAINGYTF; cdr3_nt: TGTGCCAGCAGCAACCAGGGGGCTATCAATGGCTACACCTTC
clone_size: once; d_call: TRBD1; v_call: TRBV6-5; j_call: TRBJ1-6; cdr3_aa: CASSYRTGPLHF; cdr3_nt: TGTGCCAGCAGTTATCGGACAGGGCCCCTCCACTTT
clone_size: NA; d_call: NA; v_call: TRBV7-9; j_call: TRBJ2-7; cdr3_aa: CASTPRGDEQYF; cdr3_nt: TGTGCCAGCACCCCCAGGGGGGACGAGCAGTACTTC
clone_size: NA; d_call: TRBD1; v_call: TRBV19; j_call: TRBJ2-7; cdr3_aa: CASSIGTGLFYEQYF; cdr3_nt: TGTGCCAGTAGTATCGGGACAGGGCTTTTCTACGAGCAGTACTTC
clone_size: NA; d_call: NA; v_call: TRBV28; j_call: TRBJ2-3; cdr3_aa: CASGVAGNTDTQYF; cdr3_nt: TGTGCCAGCGGGGTGGCGGGTAACACAGATACGCAGTATTTT
clone_size: NA; d_call: TRBD1; v_call: TRBV6-5; j_call: TRBJ1-1; cdr3_aa: CASSSQGASTEAFF; cdr3_nt: TGTGCCAGCAGTTCACAGGGGGCAAGCACTGAAGCTTTCTTT
clone_size: few; d_call: NA; v_call: TRBV20-1; j_call: TRBJ2-1; cdr3_aa: CSARDQREQFF; cdr3_nt: TGCAGTGCTAGAGACCAGCGTGAGCAGTTCTTC
clone_size: NA; d_call: NA; v_call: TRBV20-1; j_call: TRBJ2-7; cdr3_aa: CSASEGGMSYEQYF; cdr3_nt: TGCAGTGCTAGTGAGGGGGGTATGTCCTACGAGCAGTACTTC
clone_size: few; d_call: TRBD2; v_call: TRBV5-4; j_call: TRBJ2-1; cdr3_aa: CASSGVAGGSGEQFF; cdr3_nt: TGTGCCAGCAGCGGAGTAGCGGGGGGGAGTGGTGAGCAGTTCTTC
clone_size: NA; d_call: TRBD1; v_call: TRBV28; j_call: TRBJ1-3; cdr3_aa: CASSPGQGRVYF; cdr3_nt: TGTGCCAGCAGTCCGGGACAGGGAAGAGTGTATTTT
clone_size: NA; d_call: TRBD1; v_call: TRBV30; j_call: TRBJ1-5; cdr3_aa: CAWRGQGYQPQHF; cdr3_nt: TGTGCCTGGAGGGGACAGGGCTATCAGCCCCAGCATTTT
clone_size: NA; d_call: TRBD2; v_call: TRBV5-1; j_call: TRBJ2-1; cdr3_aa: CASSLDVTSGRNEQFF; cdr3_nt: TGCGCCAGCAGCTTGGATGTGACTAGCGGACGGAATGAGCAGTTCTTC
clone_size: NA; d_call: TRBD2; v_call: TRBV7-7; j_call: TRBJ2-5; cdr3_aa: CASSQGLAGGEETQYF; cdr3_nt: TGTGCCAGCAGCCAAGGACTAGCGGGAGGGGAAGAGACCCAGTACTTC